The 18 T cell receptor beta chains listed next were all sequenced from one sample in a study of Ad26.COV2.S vaccination and SARS-CoV-2 variants. Using immunoSEQ multiplex PCR, the repertoire was profiled, and TCRdb retains in-frame clones only, with some absent. Found here are 350,000 to 450,000 clones, 92% of them singletons; the top ten hold around 4%. Sequenced material: peripheral blood, taken after recovery from COVID-19. Source of these receptors: a human donor who had recovered from COVID-19.

The rearrangement uses TRBV6-6 and TRBJ2-5, with a weak D call TRBD2 (5 bases). The V gene lost 8 bases and the J gene lost 4 bases, with 23 bases spanning the gap. In germline, CDR1 is MNHNY, CDR2 SVGAGI (reference sequence). The CDR3 covers 16 residues. The CDR3 protein is CASSWPSKTRGETQYF. CDR3 bases: TGTGCCAGCTCTTGGCCTTCAAAAACCCGGGGAGAGACCCAGTACTTC.

J is TRBJ2-5 and V is TRBV4-1; 8 nucleotides line up with TRBD2. Looked up from germline, CDR1 is MGHRA and CDR2 is YSYEKL. The CDR3 runs to 14 residues. V shed 7 bases, J shed 3 bases, and the junction held 7 bases outside the gene matches. CDR3 coding DNA: TGCGCCAGCACCACGGGGGGGCCGGAAGAGACCCAGTACTTC. Residues: CASTTGGPEETQYF.

This sequence joins TRBV18 and TRBJ1-5; D unclear. The length of the CDR3 is 14 residues. V lost 2 bases to trimming and J lost 5 bases, with 10 bases between them. Germline lookup yields CDR1 KGHSH and CDR2 LQKENI. DNA of the CDR3: TGTGCCAGCTCACCATCCGGACCAGATCAGCCCCAGCATTTT. Its translation: CASSPSGPDQPQHF.

CDR3 coding DNA: TGTGCCAGCAGTGGACAGGAATATGGCTACACCTTC. Translated: CASSGQEYGYTF. The rearrangement uses TRBV6-2 or TRBV6-3 and TRBJ1-2; 7 nucleotides align to TRBD1. This CDR3 has 12 amino acids. CDR1 MNHEY and CDR2 SVGEGT come from the germline V gene. V was pared by 5 bases and J by 5 bases, with 2 bases of the junction left unmatched.

This clone was seen a few times. The genes are TRBV6-5 and TRBJ1-1; D is uncertain. The germline V and J ends were trimmed by 8 bases and 3 bases, with 13 bases remaining between them. Looked up from germline, CDR1 is MNHEY and CDR2 is SVGAGI. The CDR3 consists of 13 residues. The chain's CDR3 is CASSEGWDTEAFF. The CDR3 DNA follows: TGTGCCAGCTCAGAGGGATGGGACACTGAAGCTTTCTTT.

This chain uses TRBV27 with TRBJ2-7; D is unclear. Germline assignment: CDR1 MNHEY and CDR2 SMNVEV (reference sequence). This CDR3 spans 11 amino acids. V lost 4 bases and J 2 bases, leaving 3 bases between the germline ends. The DNA of the CDR3 is TGTGCCAGCAGTTCGACCTACGAGCAGTACTTC. Translated, it gives CASSSTYEQYF.

V gene TRBV5-1 combines with J gene TRBJ1-1; 7 nucleotides align to TRBD1. Germline assignment: CDR1 SGHRS and CDR2 YFSETQ. V was clipped by 2 bases and J by 3 bases; unmatched bases: 1. This CDR3 is 13 amino acids long. Here the CDR3 DNA reads TGCGCCAGCAGCTTCACAGGGGACACTGAAGCTTTCTTT. Translated, it gives CASSFTGDTEAFF.

The chain uses TRBV6-5 and TRBJ2-1, with D uncertain. The CDR3 runs 15 residues. The V gene lost 6 bases and the J gene lost 8 bases, with 20 bases spanning the gap. Germline V CDR1 and CDR2: MNHEY, SVGAGI. CDR3 coding DNA: TGTGCCAGCAGAGACGGTGGCAGTAGGATGGATGAGCAGTTCTTC. It yields the protein CASRDGGSRMDEQFF.

The chain has TRBV4-1 and TRBJ1-2; D not resolved. This CDR3 spans 15 amino acids. Germline CDR1 is MGHRA and CDR2 is YSYEKL. V lost 3 bases and J 2 bases, leaving 13 bases between the germline ends. The CDR3, as DNA: TGCGCCAGCAGCCAGACCCACCGAATGAACTATGGCTACACCTTC. This codes for CASSQTHRMNYGYTF.

This clone showed up just once. V and J are TRBV6-5 and TRBJ2-3; 10 nucleotides match TRBD1. V was clipped by 7 bases and J by 1 base; unmatched bases: 5. Germline CDR1 reads MNHEY; CDR2 reads SVGAGI. This CDR3 contains 15 residues. The CDR3 DNA is TGTGCCAGCAAGATGACAGGGGGCGGCACAGATACGCAGTATTTT. Encoded protein: CASKMTGGGTDTQYF.

The rearrangement joins TRBV9 to TRBJ1-2; TRBD1 matches 10 bases. CDR1 is SGDLS, CDR2 YYNGEE, per germline. V trimming: 3 bases; J trimming: 4 bases; junction bases outside the gene matches: 9. The CDR3 is made up of 16 amino acids. DNA for the CDR3: TGTGCCAGCAGCGGTTCTCCGACAGGGGGCGGCTATGGCTACACCTTC. Amino acids: CASSGSPTGGGYGYTF.

The chain carries TRBV7-8 and TRBJ1-4, with 9 bases matching TRBD1. J was trimmed by 3 bases and V by 4 bases; bases with no gene match: 15. The length of the CDR3 is 19 residues. Germline CDR1 reads SGHVS; CDR2 reads FQNEAQ. CDR3 loop: CASSSPVFRDRASNEKLFF. The CDR3 region has the DNA TGTGCCAGCAGCTCCCCCGTATTTCGGGACAGGGCCTCTAATGAAAAACTGTTTTTT.

The count of this clone is one. V gene TRBV6-5 combines with J gene TRBJ2-2, with D maybe TRBD1 (6 bases). V lost 4 bases, J lost 5 bases, and 8 bases lay in between. This CDR3 has 13 amino acids. Germline-derived CDR1 and CDR2 are MNHEY and SVGAGI. DNA for the CDR3: TGTGCCAGCAGTTGGGGGACAACCGGGGAGCTGTTTTTT. Protein: CASSWGTTGELFF.

The rearrangement joins TRBV10-3 to TRBJ2-7; the D call may be TRBD1 or TRBD2 (5 bases each). The CDR3 sequence is 13 residues long. Germline CDR1 is ENHRY and CDR2 is SYGVKD. V gave up 3 bases and J gave up 0 bases, with 6 bases separating them. The chain's CDR3 is CAISDGASYEQYF. DNA of the CDR3: TGTGCCATCAGTGACGGGGCCTCCTACGAGCAGTACTTC.

This chain links TRBV10-3 with TRBJ1-4; D call uncertain. Germline loops: CDR1 ENHRY, CDR2 SYGVKD. This CDR3 spans 15 amino acids. Trimming cost V 3 bases and J 0 bases, with 8 bases left between them. CDR3 DNA: TGTGCCATCAGTGATCCCCGGGCAACTAATGAAAAACTGTTTTTT. It translates to CAISDPRATNEKLFF.

The chain carries TRBV27 and TRBJ2-5, with 7 positions matching TRBD1. J was trimmed by 0 bases and V by 9 bases; bases with no gene match: 13. This CDR3 is built from 16 residues. Germline CDR1 and CDR2: MNHEY and SMNVEV (reference sequence). The CDR3 here is CASNSEGAGNQETQYF. CDR3 DNA sequence: TGTGCCAGTAACTCTGAGGGGGCAGGGAACCAAGAGACCCAGTACTTC.

The chain uses TRBV19 and TRBJ2-5; unclear D gene. In germline, CDR1 is LNHDA, CDR2 SQIVND (reference sequence). The CDR3 is 15 amino acids. Trimming took 3 bases from V and 2 from J, leaving 13 bases between them. CDR3 nucleotide sequence: TGTGCCAGTAGTATCCCCCAACCTAAGCAAGAGACCCAGTACTTC. Its translation: CASSIPQPKQETQYF.

This chain links TRBV7-6 with TRBJ2-5; unclear D gene. This CDR3 region has 18 residues. Trimming cost V 1 base and J 1 base, with 19 bases left between them. CDR1 is SGHVS and CDR2 is FNYEAQ in the germline V gene. CDR3 sequence reads: CASSLVVGASGAQETQYF. The CDR3 DNA sequence: TGTGCCAGCAGCTTAGTGGTAGGAGCCTCGGGCGCCCAAGAGACCCAGTACTTC.